This T cell receptor (beta chain) emerged from a study of identical twins. Study results and limitations: Abundant beta clonotypes from cord blood had fewer insertions, unlike memory repertoires, which showed none.

MiXCR, run by TCRdb on the 5' RACE reads, gives a single entry per CDR3 protein. The table has over 550,000 distinct CDR3 sequences, roughly 6.6% seen once. V dropped 2 bases and J dropped 5 bases, with 16 bases sitting between them. This CDR3 spans 15 amino acids. Germline V CDR1 and CDR2: SGHVS, FQNEAQ. At least ten counts were recorded for this clonotype. What it binds is not known. A further study also used this sample, focusing on yellow fever vaccine responses in identical twins.

The sequence was obtained from a woman younger than 35 in good health. The genes are TRBV7-8 and TRBJ2-7, with D perhaps matching TRBD2 (5 bases). Material: PBMCs. CDR3 nucleotides: TGTGCCAGCAGCTTAACAGAACTAGACGTCCACGAGCAGTACTTC. The encoded protein is CASSLTELDVHEQYF. Complete variable domain (other parts from reference TRBV7-8 and TRBJ2-7): GAGVSQSPRYKVAKRGQDVALRCDPISGHVSLFWYQQALGQGPEFLTYFQNEAQLDKSGLPSDRFFAERPEGSVSTLKIQRTQQEDSAVYLCASSLTELDVHEQYFGPGTRLTVT.